The clone carrying this T cell receptor (beta chain) was seen many times. cDNA specific to TCR beta was made from about 0.45 ug of total RNA, with a constant-region primer employed for priming. It was through three nested multiplex PCR rounds of slightly modified ARM-PCR that TCR beta libraries arose. In the first two PCR rounds, TRBV1-TRBV30 forward primers were paired with a C-beta reverse primer, and each round lasted roughly 9 cycles. TCRdb passed the multiplex PCR reads through MiXCR, listing each CDR3 protein once. The sample lists some 180,000 distinct CDR3 sequences, approximately 60% occurring once. Unsorted whole blood yielded blood RNA, and germline DNA was extracted as well. The data derive from a study of tumor-infiltrating lymphocytes in primary liver carcinoma. Germline values: CDR1 SQVTM, CDR2 ANQGSEA. The CDR3 totals 13 residues. V was cut by 3 bases and J by 4 bases, with 12 bases left in between.

This chain joins TRBV29-1 and TRBJ2-5; the D gene is possibly TRBD2 (5 bases). The sequenced material came from peripheral blood. The sequence derives from a man aged 35 to 55 with primary liver carcinoma and hepatitis B virus infection. The CDR3 loop reads CSVDPGRGETQYF. Written as DNA, the CDR3 is TGCAGCGTTGACCCGGGAAGAGGAGAGACCCAGTACTTC.